The T cell receptor (beta chain) described here comes from a study of post-analysis software for immune sequencing data. The study's findings and limits: Significantly decreased normalized Chao1 diversity was recorded for multiple sclerosis patients relative to controls. TRBV segments more frequent in patients than in controls numbered a few and included TRBV5-6, TRBV5-1 and TRBV20-1.

The CDR3 is made up of 15 amino acids. The germline V gene encodes CDR1 SGHTA and CDR2 FQGNSA. V was pared by 0 bases and J by 6 bases, with 1 base of the junction left unmatched. TCR beta cDNA libraries had unique molecular identifiers. TCRdb analysed the PCR reads with MiXCR anew, one entry per CDR3 protein. Among hundreds of thousands of distinct CDR3 sequences listed, approximately 60% were seen once. As concerns this clonotype: Its antigen is undetermined.

The sequence derives from a girl aged 2 to 10 with multiple sclerosis. The chain uses TRBV7-2 and TRBJ1-6, with TRBD1 identical over 8 bases. Sequenced input: blood. CDR3: CASSLATGVNSPLHF. As DNA, the CDR3 is TGTGCCAGCAGCTTAGCGACAGGGGTTAATTCACCCCTCCACTTT.